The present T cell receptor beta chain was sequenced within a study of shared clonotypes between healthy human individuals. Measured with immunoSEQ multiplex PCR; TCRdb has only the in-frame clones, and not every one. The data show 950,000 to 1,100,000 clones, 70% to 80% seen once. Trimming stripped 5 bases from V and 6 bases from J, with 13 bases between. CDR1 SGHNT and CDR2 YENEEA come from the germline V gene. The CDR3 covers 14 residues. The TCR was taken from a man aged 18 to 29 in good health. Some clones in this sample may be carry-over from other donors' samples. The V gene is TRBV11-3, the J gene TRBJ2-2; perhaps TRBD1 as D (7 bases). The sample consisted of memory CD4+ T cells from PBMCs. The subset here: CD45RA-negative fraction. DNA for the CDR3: TGTGCCAGCAGCCTCGCCAGGGGGGCCGGGGAGCTGTTTTTT. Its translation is CASSLARGAGELFF.